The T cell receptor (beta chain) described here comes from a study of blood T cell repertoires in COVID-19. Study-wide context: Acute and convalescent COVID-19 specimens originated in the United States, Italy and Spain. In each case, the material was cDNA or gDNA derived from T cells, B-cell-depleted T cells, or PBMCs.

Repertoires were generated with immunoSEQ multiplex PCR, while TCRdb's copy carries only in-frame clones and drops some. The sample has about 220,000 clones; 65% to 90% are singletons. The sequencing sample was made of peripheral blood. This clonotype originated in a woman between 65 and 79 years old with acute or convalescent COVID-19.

CDR3: CASSRTGKTTNEKLFF. The DNA for the CDR3 is TGTGCCAGCAGCCGGACAGGGAAGACAACTAATGAAAAACTGTTTTTT. This sequence joins TRBV4-2 and TRBJ1-4; 8 bases map to TRBD1. The CDR3 is 16 amino acids. Germline V gene data show CDR1 as LGHNA and CDR2 as YNFKEQ. With V trimmed by 4 bases and J by 0 bases, 4 bases remained unmatched.